The rows below give T cell receptor beta chains drawn from one sample of a study of cytomegalovirus exposure and HLA in healthy donors. Sequenced by immunoSEQ multiplex PCR; TCRdb stores in-frame clones only, minus some. The sample records around 110,000 clones, over 60% being singletons. The sample comprised PBMCs. These receptors all come from a man younger than 35 in good health and CMV-seronegative. Each CDR3 is given with its conserved first and last residue. The D gene is left open where the match is weak. Clone size is not always given. Where it is, it says once, few, many or a class for expanded clones.

-,TRBV6-5,TRBJ1-1,TRBD1,TGTGCCAGCAGTTACTATCCACAGGGGGGGACTGAAGCTTTCTTT,CASSYYPQGGTEAFF
few,TRBV10-3,TRBJ2-7,-,TGTGCCATCAGTGAACAGGGATACGAGCAGTACTTC,CAISEQGYEQYF
-,TRBV5-6,TRBJ2-2,TRBD1,TGTGCCAGCAGCCCGGGACAGGGGAGCACCGGGGAGCTGTTTTTT,CASSPGQGSTGELFF
-,TRBV10-2,TRBJ2-1,TRBD1,TGCGCCATCCAGGGGGCGCCCAATGAGCAGTTCTTC,CAIQGAPNEQFF
few,TRBV30,TRBJ1-1,-,TGTGCCTGGAGTGTCATCATGAACACTGAAGCTTTCTTT,CAWSVIMNTEAFF
-,TRBV11-2,TRBJ1-1,-,TGTGCCAGCAGCTTAGATCGCAGGAACACTGAAGCTTTCTTT,CASSLDRRNTEAFF
-,TRBV5-6,TRBJ2-1,-,TGTGCCAGCAGCTACACTAGGAGTGAGCAGTTCTTC,CASSYTRSEQFF
few,TRBV29-1,TRBJ2-5,TRBD2,TGCAGCGCAGGGCCGGGACTAGCGCCACAAGAGACCCAGTACTTC,CSAGPGLAPQETQYF
-,TRBV4-2,TRBJ2-7,-,TGTGCCAGCAGCCAAGAAGTCCAGGGCTACGAGCAGTACTTC,CASSQEVQGYEQYF
-,TRBV18,TRBJ2-1,TRBD2,TGTGCCAGCTCACCACAGAGCGGGGCTAGTGAGCAGTTCTTC,CASSPQSGASEQFF
few,TRBV6-1,TRBJ2-2,TRBD1,TGTGCCAGCAGGGGACAGGGTTTAGGGACCGGGGAGCTGTTTTTT,CASRGQGLGTGELFF
-,TRBV19,TRBJ1-3,-,TGTGCCAGTAGTATTCGGGGTGGTGGAAACACCATATATTTT,CASSIRGGGNTIYF
few,TRBV15,TRBJ1-2,-,TGTGCCACCAGCAAAGGTCCAGGGGAAAGCTATGGCTACACCTTC,CATSKGPGESYGYTF
-,TRBV5-8,TRBJ2-2,TRBD1,TGTGCCAGCAGCTTGGGGGACAGGGTGAACGGGGAGCTGTTTTTT,CASSLGDRVNGELFF
-,TRBV10-1,TRBJ2-3,TRBD2,TGCGCCAGCAGTGACCTGAGCGGGAGGACAGATACGCAGTATTTT,CASSDLSGRTDTQYF
-,TRBV15,TRBJ1-5,-,TGTGCCACCAGCACCTACGTCACCACGGGCAATCAGCCCCAGCATTTT,CATSTYVTTGNQPQHF
-,TRBV18,TRBJ2-7,-,TGTGCCAGCTCACCCGGTCGAGCCTCCTACGAGCAGTACTTC,CASSPGRASYEQYF
-,TRBV4-2,TRBJ2-7,TRBD2,TGTGCCAGCAGCCAAGACCTGTCGGGAGGTGGGGAGCAGTACTTC,CASSQDLSGGGEQYF
-,TRBV2,TRBJ2-3,-,TGTGCCAGCAGTGAACCGGATACGCAGTATTTT,CASSEPDTQYF
-,TRBV27,TRBJ2-7,TRBD2,TGTGCCAGCAGTCCGGGACTAGCGGGAGTCCGCGAGCAGTACTTC,CASSPGLAGVREQYF
few,TRBV5-4,TRBJ2-1,TRBD1,TGTGCCAGCAGCTTAGGAGGGCAGGGGGCCCACAATGAGCAGTTCTTC,CASSLGGQGAHNEQFF
-,TRBV2,TRBJ2-3,TRBD2,TGTGCCAGCAAGGAGTTTAGCGGGGGGCGGGCAGATACGCAGTATTTT,CASKEFSGGRADTQYF
-,TRBV28,TRBJ1-1,-,TGTGCCACCGGGGGATGGGGGGGCACTGAAGCTTTCTTT,CATGGWGGTEAFF
-,TRBV30,TRBJ1-2,TRBD1,TGTGCCTGGAGTGTAGGACAGGGCGGCGGCTACACCTTC,CAWSVGQGGGYTF
few,TRBV6-1,TRBJ1-6,-,TGTGCCAGCAGTGACCGGGGTACCTACTATAATTCACCCCTCCACTTT,CASSDRGTYYNSPLHF
once,TRBV5-1,TRBJ2-2,TRBD1,TGCGCCAGCGTGGGGACAGGGAACACCGGGGAGCTGTTTTTT,CASVGTGNTGELFF
-,TRBV11-3,TRBJ2-3,-,TGTGCCAGCAGCCAGGGCCTAGCGAGGCCCACAGATACGCAGTATTTT,CASSQGLARPTDTQYF
few,TRBV7-9,TRBJ2-3,TRBD2,TGTGCCAGCAGCTTACGGGGGGGGAGCACAGATACGCAGTATTTT,CASSLRGGSTDTQYF
-,TRBV30,TRBJ1-2,-,TGTGCCTGGGGGGCGCGATCTAACTATGGCTACACCTTC,CAWGARSNYGYTF
-,TRBV7-6,TRBJ1-1,TRBD1,TGTGCCAGCAGCTCACGGACAGGAGGGAACACTGAAGCTTTCTTT,CASSSRTGGNTEAFF
-,TRBV25-1,TRBJ2-5,-,TGTGCCAGCAGTCTCCACAGGGACCAAGAGACCCAGTACTTC,CASSLHRDQETQYF
few,TRBV19,TRBJ1-2,-,TGTGCCAGTATCCCACGGGAAAGCTATGGCTACACCTTC,CASIPRESYGYTF
few,TRBV5-6,TRBJ1-2,-,TGTGCCAGCAGAAGCGGGGGGAACTATGGCTACACCTTC,CASRSGGNYGYTF
-,TRBV4-2,TRBJ1-5,TRBD1,TGTGCCAGCAGCCAGGGGACAGGTAGCAATCAGCCCCAGCATTTT,CASSQGTGSNQPQHF
-,TRBV9,TRBJ2-7,TRBD2,TGTGCCAGCAGCCCCACCGGGGGGGGCTACGAGCAGTACTTC,CASSPTGGGYEQYF
once,TRBV7-9,TRBJ2-1,TRBD1,TGTGCCAGCAGTTACAGGGGGCTGGAATTCAATGAGCAGTTCTTC,CASSYRGLEFNEQFF
few,TRBV14,TRBJ1-2,-,TGTGCCAGCAGCCAAGTAGGCGGGTTGGGCTATGGCTACACCTTC,CASSQVGGLGYGYTF
-,TRBV10-2,TRBJ2-7,-,TGCGCCAGCAGTACCCAGGGCTCCTACGAGCAGTACTTC,CASSTQGSYEQYF
-,TRBV28,TRBJ2-7,-,TGTGCCAGCAGTTTAGGAGGGGCAGGAGCAACTTACGAGCAGTACTTC,CASSLGGAGATYEQYF
once,TRBV9,TRBJ2-3,TRBD1,TGTGCCAGCAGCATAGGGACAGGGGGACATCAAGATACGCAGTATTTT,CASSIGTGGHQDTQYF
few,TRBV29-1,TRBJ1-2,-,TGCAGCGTTGAAGATCCGACAGGCAGGGGCTACACCTTC,CSVEDPTGRGYTF